Below, 5 T cell receptor beta chains from the same sample are listed, as sequenced in a study of T cell changes during pregnancy in multiple sclerosis. TCRdb's table, derived via immunoSEQ multiplex PCR, lists solely in-frame clones and lacks some. This repertoire shows about 62,000 clones, about 92% found once; its top ten account for less than 3%. Material: peripheral blood, obtained in the second trimester of pregnancy. The receptors originated from a female donor in good health, enrolled as a control in a pregnancy study.

The V call is TRBV7-8, the J call TRBJ1-1, with TRBD1 as a possible D gene (5 bases). The CDR3 is 15 amino acids. The germline gives CDR1 SGHVS, CDR2 FQNEAQ. Trimming stripped 5 bases from V and 0 bases from J, with 13 bases between. As DNA, the CDR3 is TGTGCCAGCAGCCCCAAGTCAGGGATGAACACTGAAGCTTTCTTT. It codes for CASSPKSGMNTEAFF. Looking up the rest from reference TRBV7-8 and TRBJ1-1 gives the full variable domain: GAGVSQSPRYKVAKRGQDVALRCDPISGHVSLFWYQQALGQGPEFLTYFQNEAQLDKSGLPSDRFFAERPEGSVSTLKIQRTQQEDSAVYLCASSPKSGMNTEAFFGQGTRLTVV.

The rearrangement joins TRBV11-2 to TRBJ2-7; TRBD2 matches at 8 bases. Germline trimming cut 6 bases from V and 3 bases from J; bases unmatched to any gene: 10. The germline gives CDR1 SGHAT, CDR2 FQNNGV. The CDR3 loop spans 15 amino acids. CDR3 loop: CASRARGGDGYEQYF. CDR3 sequence (DNA): TGTGCCAGCAGGGCCCGGGGGGGCGACGGCTACGAGCAGTACTTC.

The chain uses TRBV18 and TRBJ1-1, with TRBD1 as a possible D gene (5 bases). Germline CDR1 is KGHSH and CDR2 is LQKENI. V was trimmed by 1 base and J by 7 bases, leaving 7 bases between them. The CDR3 is 12 residues long. CDR3 loop: CASSPQDSEAFF. The CDR3 coding sequence is TGTGCCAGCTCACCACAAGACAGTGAAGCTTTCTTT.

This clone has only one observation. This CDR3 is CASTFPPPSGKGYTF. CDR3 coding DNA: TGTGCCAGTACCTTCCCCCCCCCGTCAGGGAAAGGCTACACCTTC. This chain joins TRBV19 and TRBJ1-2; possibly TRBD1 for D (5 bases). The CDR3 has 15 amino acids. Germline CDR1 is LNHDA and CDR2 is SQIVND (reference sequence). The V gene lost 7 bases and the J gene lost 8 bases, with 23 bases spanning the gap.

The rearrangement joins TRBV19 to TRBJ2-7; 9 bases are shared with TRBD2. The CDR3 is 15 residues long. The ends lost 10 bases at V and 2 bases at J; junction bases unmatched: 12. Germline V gene data show CDR1 as LNHDA and CDR2 as SQIVND (reference sequence). The CDR3 here is CATLTRLAATYEQYF. The CDR3 bases are TGTGCCACCCTCACCCGACTAGCGGCAACCTACGAGCAGTACTTC.